This is a list of T cell receptor beta chains from one sample in a study of identical twins. Using its own MiXCR run on the 5' RACE reads, TCRdb lists one record per CDR3 protein. Of roughly 1.6 million distinct CDR3 sequences in the sample, about 30% were seen once. The sample consisted of cord blood. All receptors come from a newborn girl in good health. The CDR3 runs from the conserved cysteine through the conserved F or W. Fields, in order: clone size, V gene, J gene, D gene, CDR3 DNA, CDR3 protein. A D gene is named only where the DNA matches it firmly. Size is stated for part of the rows, as once, few or many counts, or as a class when the clone is expanded.

-	TRBV20-1	TRBJ2-4	-	TGCAGTGCTAGCGTCGGCGGAGCCAAAAACATTCAGTACTTC	CSASVGGAKNIQYF
many	TRBV3-1	TRBJ1-2	-	TGTGCCAGCAGTCCGGACAGCCTTTATGGCTACACCTTC	CASSPDSLYGYTF
-	TRBV10-3	TRBJ2-1	TRBD1	TGTGCCACCCAACAGGGGAGCTCCTACAATGAGCAGTTCTTC	CATQQGSSYNEQFF
-	TRBV5-1	TRBJ1-1	-	TGCGCCAGCAGCCCCCAGACATTTACGAACACTGAAGCTTTCTTT	CASSPQTFTNTEAFF
-	TRBV5-5	TRBJ1-4	TRBD1	TGTGCCAGCAGCACGGACAGGGGCCATAATGAAAAACTGTTTTTT	CASSTDRGHNEKLFF
few	TRBV6-5	TRBJ2-3	TRBD1	TGTGCCAGCAGTTACTACGGGACAGGGGGCACAGATACGCAGTATTTT	CASSYYGTGGTDTQYF
-	TRBV7-9	TRBJ2-2	-	TGTGCCAGCAGCCACCCACGACCGACCGGGGAGCTGTTTTTT	CASSHPRPTGELFF
-	TRBV12-3/TRBV12-4	TRBJ1-5	TRBD1	TGTGCCAGCAGTCCTCCGGGACAGCTTGGCAATCAGCCCCAGCATTTT	CASSPPGQLGNQPQHF
-	TRBV15	TRBJ2-7	-	TGTGCCACCAGCAGAGATAGAGACGGACCCTACGAGCAGTACTTC	CATSRDRDGPYEQYF
few	TRBV27	TRBJ2-1	TRBD2	TGTGCCAGCAGTTTCCTCCTTACTAGCGGGAGCAGCAATGAGCAGTTCTTC	CASSFLLTSGSSNEQFF
few	TRBV12-3/TRBV12-4	TRBJ1-4	-	TGTGCCAGCAGTTTATTCCAGGGGAATGAAAAACTGTTTTTT	CASSLFQGNEKLFF
many	TRBV11-2	TRBJ1-4	-	TGTGCCAGCAGCTCAATCTTAGCGCCAACTAATGAAAAACTGTTTTTT	CASSSILAPTNEKLFF
-	TRBV3-1	TRBJ2-1	TRBD2	TGTGCCAGCAGCCAATGGACTAGCGGCCTCATTAAGGGGAATGAGCAGTTCTTC	CASSQWTSGLIKGNEQFF
-	TRBV7-9	TRBJ2-3	-	TGTGCCAGCAGCTTAGCGACTCGCCCCCTTACAGATACGCAGTATTTT	CASSLATRPLTDTQYF
few	TRBV20-1	TRBJ2-3	TRBD2	TGCAGTGGGGGGGGGACTAGCGACACAGATACGCAGTATTTT	CSGGGTSDTDTQYF
-	TRBV7-9	TRBJ2-7	-	TGTGCCAGCAGCTTAATGGGACGGTTCAGCGAGCAGTACTTC	CASSLMGRFSEQYF
-	TRBV19	TRBJ1-2	TRBD1	TGTGCCAGTAGTATACCGTGGACAGGCTATGGCTACACCTTC	CASSIPWTGYGYTF
-	TRBV4-2	TRBJ2-1	-	TGTGCCAGCAGCCAAGGACTAGTGGGTGAGCAGTTCTTC	CASSQGLVGEQFF
few	TRBV5-6	TRBJ2-1	-	TGTGCCAGCAGCTTGGCCCTAAACTGGTACAATGAGCAGTTCTTC	CASSLALNWYNEQFF
few	TRBV20-1	TRBJ2-7	TRBD1	TGCAGTGCCGCGGGACAGGGGCTCTACGAGCAGTACTTC	CSAAGQGLYEQYF
-	TRBV7-9	TRBJ2-7	-	TGTGCCAGCAGCTCCATTGCGACAGAATCAATCTACGAGCAGTACTTC	CASSSIATESIYEQYF
few	TRBV20-1	TRBJ2-1	TRBD2	TGCAGTGCTAGACTAGCGGGTCCCGGTGAGCAGTTCTTC	CSARLAGPGEQFF
-	TRBV7-9	TRBJ2-1	-	TGTGCCAGCAGCCACCCACCTGGCGGGCGGTACAATGAGCAGTTCTTC	CASSHPPGGRYNEQFF
once	TRBV5-4	TRBJ2-3	-	TGTGCCAGCAGCCCCTACGAAGTCGTAGATACGCAGTATTTT	CASSPYEVVDTQYF
many	TRBV12-3/TRBV12-4	TRBJ2-5	-	TGTGCCAGCAGTTTAGTAGTCGGAACAGGACAAGAGACCCAGTACTTC	CASSLVVGTGQETQYF
few	TRBV28	TRBJ1-2	-	TGTGCCAGCAGTTTTCTGGGCCATGGCTATGGCTACACCTTC	CASSFLGHGYGYTF
few	TRBV5-6	TRBJ2-3	-	TGTGCCAGCAGCTTTATGGGACGGCTATACACAGATACGCAGTATTTT	CASSFMGRLYTDTQYF
-	TRBV3-1	TRBJ2-7	-	TGTGCCAGCAGCCCCTGGGGGGATTCCCACGAGCAGTACTTC	CASSPWGDSHEQYF